The rows below give T cell receptor beta chains drawn from one sample of a study of blood T cell repertoires in COVID-19. TCRdb's table, derived via immunoSEQ multiplex PCR, lists solely in-frame clones and lacks some. The data hold 160,000 or so clones, with just under 90% observed a single time. The sample consisted of peripheral blood. The receptor set was obtained from a woman in her 70s with COVID-19, enrolled during active disease. Each CDR3 is given with its conserved first and last residue. Each record gives: D gene, J gene, clone size, V gene, CDR3 DNA, CDR3 protein. D genes are given only for firm matches. Not all rows give a size; the values are once, few, many and, for expanded clones, a class.

>TRBD1|TRBJ1-4|NA|TRBV2
TGTGCCAGCAGCTGGGACAGGGCTAATGAAAAACTGTTTTTT
CASSWDRANEKLFF
>NA|TRBJ1-1|NA|TRBV30
TGTGCCTGGAACACCTGGGGGGGATTGAACACTGAAGCTTTCTTT
CAWNTWGGLNTEAFF
>TRBD1|TRBJ2-5|NA|TRBV28
TGTGCCAGCAGTCTCCTGACAGGGCAAGAGACCCAGTACTTC
CASSLLTGQETQYF
>NA|TRBJ2-1|NA|TRBV19
TGTGCCAGTAGTATAGATCAAACTCGGGGGTACAATGAGCAGTTCTTC
CASSIDQTRGYNEQFF
>NA|TRBJ1-1|NA|TRBV7-3
TGTGCCAGCAGCTCCCTCAGGGGAGAAACTGAAGCTTTCTTT
CASSSLRGETEAFF
>NA|TRBJ1-2|NA|TRBV30
TGTGCCTGGAGATCGACAGTCTTTTTCTATGGCTACACCTTC
CAWRSTVFFYGYTF
>TRBD1|TRBJ1-1|NA|TRBV7-9
TGTGCCAGCAGCCCCGGGACAGGGTGGGACACTGAAGCTTTCTTT
CASSPGTGWDTEAFF
>TRBD1|TRBJ2-3|once|TRBV23-1
TGCGCCAGCAGTCATTACAGACAGGGTAATACAGATACGCAGTATTTT
CASSHYRQGNTDTQYF
>NA|TRBJ1-4|NA|TRBV13
TGTGCCAGCAGCTTCGACAGATCTGAAAAACTGTTTTTT
CASSFDRSEKLFF
>NA|TRBJ2-3|NA|TRBV10-3
TGTGCCATCCAGGGTTTAGATACGCAGTATTTT
CAIQGLDTQYF
>TRBD1|TRBJ2-3|NA|TRBV3-1/TRBV3-2
TGTGCCAGCAGCCCCCATGGACAGGGAGGCGCAGATACGCAGTATTTT
CASSPHGQGGADTQYF
>TRBD1|TRBJ1-1|NA|TRBV19
TGTGCCAGTAGTACACGGGACAGGCTGACGAACACTGAAGCTTTCTTT
CASSTRDRLTNTEAFF
>TRBD2|TRBJ2-1|NA|TRBV12-3/TRBV12-4
TGTGCCAGCAGTTTTCTAGCGGGTGAGCAGTTCTTC
CASSFLAGEQFF
>NA|TRBJ1-2|NA|TRBV6-4
TGTGCCAGCAGTGACCATCCCACACGGGACACCTATGGCTACACCTTC
CASSDHPTRDTYGYTF
>TRBD1|TRBJ1-5|NA|TRBV25-1
TGTGCCAGCAGCCAGACAGGGGACAATCAGCCCCAGCATTTT
CASSQTGDNQPQHF
>TRBD2|TRBJ2-7|NA|TRBV9
TGTGCCAGCAGCGTCGGGGGAGGCGGCGGGGGGAACCCCTACGAGCAGTACTTC
CASSVGGGGGGNPYEQYF
>NA|TRBJ1-5|NA|TRBV21-1
TGTGCCAGCAGCAAAGCGCCTCAGGGGTCATTGCAGCCCCAGCATTTT
CASSKAPQGSLQPQHF
>TRBD2|TRBJ2-5|NA|TRBV4-2
TGTGCCAGCAGCCGGACTAGCGGGGGTCAAGAGACCCAGTACTTC
CASSRTSGGQETQYF
>TRBD2|TRBJ2-7|NA|TRBV3-1/TRBV3-2
TGTGCCAGCAGCCTTTTAAACCTAGCGGGAGCCTTCGAGCAGTACTTC
CASSLLNLAGAFEQYF
>TRBD1|TRBJ1-2|NA|TRBV28
TGTGCCAGCATCTCACGGGACAGGGTGGGTGGCTACACCTTC
CASISRDRVGGYTF
>TRBD1|TRBJ2-7|NA|TRBV5-6
TGTGCCAGCAGCCCCGGACAGGGGAGTATCTACGAGCAGTACTTC
CASSPGQGSIYEQYF
>NA|TRBJ1-4|few|TRBV4-1
TGCGCCAGCAGCCAACAGGGCAAGCGTGCAACTAATGAAAAACTGTTTTTT
CASSQQGKRATNEKLFF
>TRBD1|TRBJ1-6|NA|TRBV5-1
TGCGCCAGCAGCCCGCGACAGGGATTTTCTATCTCCTATAATTCACCCCTCCACTTT
CASSPRQGFSISYNSPLHF
>TRBD1|TRBJ2-5|NA|TRBV7-3
TGTGCCAGCAGCTCAGGGGGCCAAGAGACCCAGTACTTC
CASSSGGQETQYF
>NA|TRBJ1-1|NA|TRBV3-1/TRBV3-2
TGTGCCAGCAGCCAAGGGCCCAGGGGTCACACTGAAGCTTTCTTT
CASSQGPRGHTEAFF
>NA|TRBJ1-6|NA|TRBV28
TGTGCCAGCAGTGCCCGGGGAGGGAATAATTCACCCCTCCACTTT
CASSARGGNNSPLHF
>TRBD1|TRBJ1-5|NA|TRBV5-8
TGTGCCAGCAGCTTAAGCAGGGGGGCCAATCAGCCCCAGCATTTT
CASSLSRGANQPQHF
>TRBD1|TRBJ1-5|NA|TRBV19
TGTGCCAGTAGTATTGCAGGGGGCTATTGGCAGCCCCAGCATTTT
CASSIAGGYWQPQHF
>TRBD1|TRBJ1-2|NA|TRBV6-1
TGTGCCAGCAGTGAAGACAGGGGGTCTTCTGGCTACACCTTC
CASSEDRGSSGYTF
>TRBD2|TRBJ2-3|NA|TRBV13
TGTGCCAGCGCGCCCGGGACTAGCGGGGCTAGCACAGATACGCAGTATTTT
CASAPGTSGASTDTQYF
>TRBD2|TRBJ2-3|once|TRBV3-1/TRBV3-2
TGTGCCAGCAGCCATAGTCTAGCGGGGGGACCTAGCACAGATACGCAGTATTTT
CASSHSLAGGPSTDTQYF
>TRBD1|TRBJ1-4|NA|TRBV5-4
TGTGCCAGCAGCTCCAAACAGGGGGCAACTAATGAAAAACTGTTTTTT
CASSSKQGATNEKLFF
>NA|TRBJ2-6|NA|TRBV15
TGTGCCACCAGGCTAGGGGACTCTGGGGCCAACGTCCTGACTTTC
CATRLGDSGANVLTF
>TRBD1|TRBJ1-4|NA|TRBV29-1
TGCAGCGTTGAACTCAGGGGGAGAAACGAAAAACTGTTTTTT
CSVELRGRNEKLFF
>NA|TRBJ2-1|NA|TRBV11-3
TGTGCCAGCAGCTTAGGTCCGGGGAGCCACAATGAGCAGTTCTTC
CASSLGPGSHNEQFF
>NA|TRBJ2-7|NA|TRBV5-1
TGCGCCAGCAGCTTGGGCCAGGGGCGTCTCGAGCAGTACTTC
CASSLGQGRLEQYF
>NA|TRBJ1-1|NA|TRBV2
TGTGCCAGCACCTTGGCACAGAACACTGAAGCTTTCTTT
CASTLAQNTEAFF